The 8 T cell receptor beta chains presented below share a single source sample, sequenced in a study of beta chain features in type 1 diabetes. The study's findings and limits: In every one of the four CD4+ subsets, TCRB CDR3s were moderately but significantly shorter in Type 1 diabetes patients.

Sequenced material consisted of expressed TCRB transcripts (all of the isolated RNA was reverse transcribed). The method was immunoSEQ multiplex PCR; TCRdb's version includes in-frame clones alone and lacks a portion of them. The table lists around 26,000 clones, around 68% of them singletons. Antigens of these TCRs are unknown. The specimen sequenced was stem cell memory CD4+ T cells from blood. All receptors come from a woman in her 40s with type 1 diabetes.

Here the CDR3 reads CASSQRLTTSEETQYF. CDR3 in DNA: TGCGCCAGCAGCCAGAGACTGACAACTAGCGAAGAGACCCAGTACTTC. The gene calls are TRBV4-3 and TRBJ2-5; TRBD2 matches 7 bases. Germline V gives CDR1 LGHNA, CDR2 YSLEER. J was trimmed by 3 bases and V by 3 bases; bases with no gene match: 10. The length of the CDR3 is 16 residues.

This clone has only one observation. The junction does not match germline at one end; this may be a read error. This rearrangement joins TRBV4-1 to TRBJ2-2; 7 bases agree with TRBD1. The germline CDR1 and CDR2 sequences are MGHRA and YSYEKL. The CDR3 has 16 residues. CDR3 loop: CASSQEGTANTGELFF. Here the CDR3 DNA reads TGTGCCAGCAGCCAAGAAGGGACAGCGAACACCGGGGAGCTGTTTTTT.

CDR3 protein: CASSPIYSGANVLTF. CDR3 nucleotide sequence: TGTGCCAGCAGCCCCATCTACTCTGGGGCCAACGTCCTGACTTTC. The V and J genes are TRBV5-6 and TRBJ2-6, with D unresolved. Trimming shortened V by 4 bases and J by 0 bases, and 8 bases separated the two germline ends. CDR1 and CDR2 (germline): SGHDT, YYEEEE. The CDR3 runs 15 residues.

The genes are TRBV18 and TRBJ1-2, with 8 bases that match TRBD1. CDR3 size: 13 residues. Germline V gene data show CDR1 as KGHSH and CDR2 as LQKENI. Unmatched junction bases numbered 8, after V lost 1 base and J lost 13 bases. In DNA form, the CDR3 reads TGTGCCAGCTCACCACTCCAGGACAGGGAATGCACCTTC. Translating it yields CASSPLQDRECTF. Full variable domain (remainder filled in from reference TRBV18 and TRBJ1-2): NAGVMQNPRHLVRRRGQEARLRCSPMKGHSHVYWYRQLPEEGLKFMVYLQKENIIDESGMPKERFSAEFPKEGPSILRIQQVVRGDSAAYFCASSPLQDRECTFGSGTRLTVV.

V and J are TRBV18 and TRBJ1-4, with a possible D match to TRBD1 (5 bases). V gave up 3 bases and J gave up 0 bases, with 17 bases separating them. The CDR3 is 18 residues long. Per germline, CDR1 KGHSH and CDR2 LQKENI. CDR3 DNA: TGTGCCAGCTCACCCTATATGCACGACAGCTCAACTAATGAAAAACTGTTTTTT. It is translated as CASSPYMHDSSTNEKLFF.

The CDR3 sequence: CASSESSGSPGELFF. CDR3 coding DNA: TGTGCCAGCAGTGAGTCTAGCGGGAGCCCCGGGGAGCTGTTTTTT. The V and J genes are TRBV25-1 and TRBJ2-2; 10 bases line up with TRBD2. Unmatched junction bases numbered 4, after V lost 3 bases and J lost 6 bases. From germline, CDR1 is MGHDK and CDR2 SYGVNS. This CDR3 has 15 residues. Using reference TRBV25-1 and TRBJ2-2 for the parts outside the CDR3, the full variable domain is EADIYQTPRYLVIGTGKKITLECSQTMGHDKMYWYQQDPGMELHLIHYSYGVNSTEKGDLSSESTVSRIRTEHFPLTLESARPSHTSQYLCASSESSGSPGELFFGEGSRLTVL.

The sample holds one count of this clone. The CDR3, as DNA: TGTGCCAGTAGTTGGCAGGGGGGTAACTATGGCTACACCTTC. It yields the protein CASSWQGGNYGYTF. The chain employs TRBV19 and TRBJ1-2; 7 nucleotides align to TRBD1. Germline-derived CDR1 and CDR2 are LNHDA and SQIVND (reference sequence). The CDR3 length is 14 residues. The J segment lost 1 base and the V segment lost 5 bases, leaving 4 bases of the junction unmatched.

The genes are TRBV4-3 and TRBJ2-7, with TRBD1 identical over 8 bases. Trimming removed 1 base from V and 4 bases from J; junction bases left unmatched: 9. CDR1 is LGHNA and CDR2 is YSLEER in the germline V gene. This CDR3 region has 16 residues. CDR3: CASSQVGGQGAYEQYF. Here the CDR3 DNA reads TGCGCCAGCAGCCAAGTTGGGGGGCAGGGGGCGTACGAGCAGTACTTC.